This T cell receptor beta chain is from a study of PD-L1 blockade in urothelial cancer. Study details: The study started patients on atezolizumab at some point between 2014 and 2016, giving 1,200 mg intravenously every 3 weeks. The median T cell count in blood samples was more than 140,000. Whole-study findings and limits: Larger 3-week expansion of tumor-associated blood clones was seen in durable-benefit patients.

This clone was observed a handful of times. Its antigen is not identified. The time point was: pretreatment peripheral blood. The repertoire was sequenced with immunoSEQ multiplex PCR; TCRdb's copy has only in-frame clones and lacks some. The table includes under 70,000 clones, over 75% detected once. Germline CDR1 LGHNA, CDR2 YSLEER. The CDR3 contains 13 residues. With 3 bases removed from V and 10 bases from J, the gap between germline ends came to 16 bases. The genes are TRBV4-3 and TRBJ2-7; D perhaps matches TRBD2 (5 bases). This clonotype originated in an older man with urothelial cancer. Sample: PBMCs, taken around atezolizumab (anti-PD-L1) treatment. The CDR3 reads CASSQWGVGEQYF. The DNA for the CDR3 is TGCGCCAGCAGCCAGTGGGGAGTCGGGGAACAGTACTTC.